This entry lists 17 T cell receptor beta chains sequenced from one sample in a study of T cells in women clearing cervical HPV infection. TCRdb's copy holds only in-frame clones and misses some; the assay was immunoSEQ multiplex PCR. The sample shows about 23,000 clones, and about 9.1% sits with its ten largest clones. The sample comprised blood buffy coat. The receptors originated from a woman between 18 and 69 years old with a cervical HPV16 infection that either progressed to CIN3+ or cleared (not recorded which).

As for this clone: The CDR3 end lies 3 residues beyond the end of the read and is filled in from the germline J gene. This rearrangement joins TRBV29-1 to TRBJ2-1; D is ambiguous. Trimming took 0 bases from V and 5 from J, leaving 5 bases between them. There are 12 residues in the CDR3. Per germline, CDR1 SQVTM and CDR2 ANQGSEA. This chain's CDR3 is CSVEDLNNEQFF. The CDR3 bases that were read are TGCAGCGTTGAAGATCTTAACAATGAG.

A remark on this clone: The read terminates 3 residues before the CDR3 end, so the remaining end is supplied by the germline J gene. This sequence joins TRBV14 and TRBJ2-5; 11 positions agree with TRBD2. Per the germline V gene, CDR1 is SGHDN and CDR2 is FVKESK. Germline trimming cut 3 bases from V and 4 bases from J; bases unmatched to any gene: 13. This CDR3 comprises 18 residues. CDR3 DNA (partial): TGTGCCAGCAGCCACGGAAAAACTAGCGGGAGTTCAGGAGAGACC. Translating it yields CASSHGKTSGSSGET. The entire CDR3 protein reads CASSHGKTSGSSGETQYF.

With respect to this clone: The read gets to within 3 residues of the CDR3 end, and the germline J gene fills in the rest. V is TRBV19 and J is TRBJ1-3, with a tentative D call TRBD1 (6 bases). The CDR3 loop spans 18 amino acids. Germline loops: CDR1 LNHDA, CDR2 SQIVND (reference sequence). Trimming removed 3 bases at V and 0 bases at J, with 18 bases between. CDR3 DNA, as far as it was read: TGTGCCAGTAGTATTCAGCGATGGAGAGGGGGCTCTGGAAACACC. It yields the protein CASSIQRWRGGSGNT. The whole CDR3 is CASSIQRWRGGSGNTIYF.

On this clone itself: The CDR3 extends 3 residues past the end of the read, so its final part is completed from the germline J gene. The J gene is TRBJ2-2, the V gene TRBV7-3, with 7 bases aligning to TRBD2. CDR3 size: 17 residues. J was trimmed by 1 base and V by 4 bases; bases with no gene match: 9. Germline values: CDR1 SGHTA, CDR2 FQGTGA. The CDR3 bases that were read are TGTGCCAGCAGCTCTCGGACGGAGCGGGGGAACACCGGGGAG. It translates to CASSSRTERGNTGE. The CDR3 in full is CASSSRTERGNTGELFF.

Comments on this clone: The read halts 3 residues ahead of the CDR3 end, with the missing end drawn from the germline J gene. The gene calls are TRBV2 and TRBJ2-3; D is undetermined. The CDR3 has 12 residues. V gave up 4 bases and J gave up 3 bases, with 5 bases separating them. Germline V gene lookup returns CDR1 SNHLY and CDR2 FYNNEI. The CDR3 bases that were read are TGTGCCAGCAGTGGTATTACAGATACG. Translation gives CASSGITDT. The whole CDR3 reads CASSGITDTQYF.

Worth noting for this clone: The sequence runs out 3 residues before the end of the CDR3; the remainder is reconstructed from the germline J gene. The gene calls are TRBV5-4 and TRBJ1-2; tentative D call: TRBD1 (5 bases). V was cut by 3 bases and J by 5 bases, with 8 bases left in between. The germline CDR1 and CDR2 sequences are SGHNT and YYREEE (reference sequence). The CDR3 is 12 amino acids. The sequenced part of the CDR3 DNA is TGTGCCAGCAGCTCGGACATATATGGC. This translates into CASSSDIYG. The whole CDR3 reads CASSSDIYGYTF.

As for this clone: The CDR3 end falls 3 residues outside the read, so it is completed with the germline J gene. The rearrangement links TRBV5-1 to TRBJ2-5, with D possibly being TRBD1 (6 bases). Germline CDR1 SGHRS, CDR2 YFSETQ. V lost 0 bases and J 5 bases, leaving 14 bases between the germline ends. This CDR3 is built from 15 residues. The covered CDR3 bases are TGCGCCAGCAGCTTGGCAACAGGGCTCCTCGAGACC. The encoded protein is CASSLATGLLET. The full CDR3 is CASSLATGLLETQYF.

A word on this clone: The read gets to within 3 residues of the CDR3 end, and the germline J gene fills in the rest. The chain uses TRBV30 and TRBJ1-3; possibly TRBD1 for D (5 bases). Germline CDR1 is GTSNPN and CDR2 is SVGIG (reference sequence). This CDR3 is built from 13 residues. Trimming removed 1 base at V and 2 bases at J, with 6 bases between. CDR3 residues: CAWSAGTGNTIYF. The covered CDR3 bases are TGTGCCTGGAGTGCAGGGACTGGAAACACC.

A remark on this clone: With the read ending 3 residues before the CDR3 end, the germline J gene is used to fill in that end. The chain employs TRBV5-8 and TRBJ2-4; D unresolved. V dropped 3 bases and J dropped 1 base, with 8 bases sitting between them. The germline gives CDR1 SGHTS, CDR2 YDEGEE. The CDR3 runs 14 residues. CDR3 DNA (partial): TGTGCCAGCAGCTCAACTTGGGCCAAAAACATT. Its protein is CASSSTWAKNI. The CDR3, in full, reads CASSSTWAKNIQYF.

A remark on this clone: The missing CDR3 end, 3 residues past where the read stops, is filled in from the germline J gene. The chain links TRBV20-1 to TRBJ1-5, with D possibly TRBD1 on 6 matching bases. Germline values: CDR1 DFQATT, CDR2 SNEGSKA (reference sequence). V gave up 7 bases and J gave up 4 bases, with 11 bases separating them. The CDR3 sequence is 12 residues long. Partial CDR3 DNA: TGCAGTGGATGGGACAATAATCAGCCC. As protein: CSGWDNNQP. The entire CDR3 protein is CSGWDNNQPQHF.

As for this clone: The junction departs from the called germline gene at one end, perhaps through a read error. The read ends 3 residues before the CDR3 terminus; that terminus is restored from the germline J gene. J is TRBJ2-5 and V is TRBV10-3, with TRBD2 matching over 9 bases. This CDR3 has 16 amino acids. The germline gives CDR1 ENHRY, CDR2 SYGVKD. CDR3 DNA (partial): TGTGCCATCAGTGTCGGGGCGGGGGGGCCCCAAAAGACC. Translating gives CAISVGAGGPQKT. The entire CDR3 protein is CAISVGAGGPQKTQYF.

Turning to this clone: The CDR3 end lies 3 residues beyond the end of the read and is filled in from the germline J gene. Other DNA variants within this sample encode the same CDR3. This chain joins TRBV9 and TRBJ2-4; 7 bases align to TRBD2. The germline V gene encodes CDR1 SGDLS and CDR2 YYNGEE. After removal of 6 bases from V and 8 bases from J, the junction contained 11 bases not matched to a gene. This CDR3 spans 14 amino acids. The CDR3 is CASNLRGGRDIQYF. The part of the CDR3 DNA that was read is TGTGCCAGCAACCTAAGGGGAGGGAGGGACATT.

Comment on this clone: The DNA ends 3 residues before the CDR3 does, and the rest of the CDR3 is filled in from the germline J gene. The chain couples TRBV19 to TRBJ1-2; D remains unclear. V was trimmed by 3 bases and J by 5 bases, leaving 7 bases between them. This CDR3 is 12 amino acids long. Germline V gene data show CDR1 as LNHDA and CDR2 as SQIVND (reference sequence). This chain's CDR3 is CASSIPFYGYTF. The sequenced part of the CDR3 DNA is TGTGCCAGTAGTATCCCTTTTTATGGC.

Note on this clone: The read ends 3 residues early relative to the CDR3; the germline J gene fills the gap. This chain links TRBV20-1 with TRBJ2-1; TRBD2 is a possible D gene (6 bases). V lost 4 bases and J 1 base, leaving 8 bases between the germline ends. The CDR3 is 13 residues long. Germline-derived CDR1 and CDR2 are DFQATT and SNEGSKA (reference sequence). CDR3 sequence reads: CSATAGSYNEQFF. Incomplete CDR3 DNA: TGCAGTGCTACTGCGGGATCCTACAATGAG.

Regarding this clone: The CDR3 extends 3 residues past the end of the read, so its final part is completed from the germline J gene. The chain joins TRBV19 to TRBJ2-7; 8 bases are a match to TRBD2. Trimming took 10 bases from V and 4 from J; bases not matched to a gene: 12. This CDR3 has 14 residues. Germline assignment: CDR1 LNHDA and CDR2 SQIVND (reference sequence). The CDR3 loop is CATSSLAVAYEQYF. The CDR3 bases that were read are TGTGCCACCTCCTCACTAGCGGTCGCGTACGAG.

Concerning this clone itself: The CDR3 end lies 3 residues beyond the end of the read and is filled in from the germline J gene. The V and J genes are TRBV7-3 and TRBJ1-6; a weak D match, TRBD1 (5 bases). Trimming took 0 bases from V and 1 from J, leaving 13 bases between them. CDR3 length: 18 residues. Germline V gene sequence: CDR1 SGHTA, CDR2 FQGTGA. The CDR3 sequence is CASSLTGGLGSYNSPLHF. The CDR3 DNA, read in part, is TGTGCCAGCAGCTTAACCGGGGGGTTGGGGTCCTATAATTCACCC.

Details on this clone: The read gets to within 3 residues of the CDR3 end, and the germline J gene fills in the rest. The chain recombines TRBV27 with TRBJ2-2; 12 nucleotides align to TRBD2. The CDR3 runs 15 residues. CDR1 and CDR2 from the germline V gene are MNHEY and SMNVEV (reference sequence). The trim removed 9 bases at V and 6 bases at J, leaving 8 bases unmatched. This chain's CDR3 is CASTGLAGFPGELFF. The CDR3 DNA, read in part, is TGTGCCAGTACTGGACTAGCGGGGTTCCCCGGGGAG.